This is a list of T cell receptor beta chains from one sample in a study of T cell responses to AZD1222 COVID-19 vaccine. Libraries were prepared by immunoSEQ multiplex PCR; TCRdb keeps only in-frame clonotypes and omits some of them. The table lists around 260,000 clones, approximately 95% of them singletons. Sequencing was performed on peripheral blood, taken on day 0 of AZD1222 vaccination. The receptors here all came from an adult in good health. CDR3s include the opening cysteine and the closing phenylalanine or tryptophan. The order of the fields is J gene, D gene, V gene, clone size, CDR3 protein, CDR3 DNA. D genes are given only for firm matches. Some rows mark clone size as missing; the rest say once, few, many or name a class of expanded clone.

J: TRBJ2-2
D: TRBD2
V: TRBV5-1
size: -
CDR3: CASRGAGTSNTGELFF
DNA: TGCGCCAGCAGGGGAGCGGGGACGTCGAACACCGGGGAGCTGTTTTTT

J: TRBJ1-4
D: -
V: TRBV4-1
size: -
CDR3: CASSQPRERGEKLFF
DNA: TGCGCCAGCAGCCAACCCAGGGAGAGGGGTGAAAAACTGTTTTTT

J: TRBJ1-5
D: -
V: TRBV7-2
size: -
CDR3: CASSFSSNQPQHF
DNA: TGTGCCAGCAGCTTTAGTAGCAATCAGCCCCAGCATTTT

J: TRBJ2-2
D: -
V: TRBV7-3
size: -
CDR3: CASSPLPGLGGELFF
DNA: TGTGCCAGCAGCCCGCTTCCAGGACTCGGCGGGGAGCTGTTTTTT

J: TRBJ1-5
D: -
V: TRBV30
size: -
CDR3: CASTPQPTGPQHF
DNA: TGTGCCTCTACACCCCAGCCAACAGGGCCCCAGCATTTT

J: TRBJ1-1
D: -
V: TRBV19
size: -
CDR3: CASYPGRGETEAEAFF
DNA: TGTGCCAGTTACCCGGGGAGGGGGGAAACAGAAGCTGAAGCTTTCTTT

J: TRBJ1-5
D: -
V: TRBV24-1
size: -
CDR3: CATSDVTDLGPQHF
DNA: TGTGCCACCAGTGATGTGACCGATCTCGGGCCCCAGCATTTT

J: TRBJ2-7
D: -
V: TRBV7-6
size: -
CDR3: CASSPGDSSYEQYF
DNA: TGTGCCAGCAGCCCCGGCGACAGCTCCTACGAGCAGTACTTC

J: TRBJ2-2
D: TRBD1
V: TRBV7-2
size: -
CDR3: CASSRTGWAGELFF
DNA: TGTGCCAGCAGCAGGACAGGGTGGGCCGGGGAGCTGTTTTTT

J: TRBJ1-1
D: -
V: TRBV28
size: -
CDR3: CASSLSGLNTEAFF
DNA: TGTGCCAGCAGTTTATCAGGGCTGAACACTGAAGCTTTCTTT

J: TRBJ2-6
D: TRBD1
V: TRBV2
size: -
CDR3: CASRGTGWTSGANVLTF
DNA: TGTGCCAGCAGGGGGACAGGGTGGACTTCTGGGGCCAACGTCCTGACTTTC

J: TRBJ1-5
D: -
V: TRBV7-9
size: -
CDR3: CASSFEAGNQPQHF
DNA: TGTGCCAGCAGCTTTGAGGCCGGCAATCAGCCCCAGCATTTT

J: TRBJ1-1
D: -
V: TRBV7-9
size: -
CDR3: CASSFSMDTEAFF
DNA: TGTGCCAGCAGCTTTTCGATGGACACTGAAGCTTTCTTT

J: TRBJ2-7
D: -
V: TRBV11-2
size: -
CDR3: CASSSLQSLYEQYF
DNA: TGTGCCAGCAGCTCACTCCAGAGTCTCTACGAGCAGTACTTC

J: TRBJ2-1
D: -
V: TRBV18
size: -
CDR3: CASSPRSDRISSYNEQFF
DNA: TGTGCCAGCTCACCACGATCCGACAGGATTAGCTCCTACAATGAGCAGTTCTTC

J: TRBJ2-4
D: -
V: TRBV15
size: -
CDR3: CATISSGAKNIQYF
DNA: TGTGCCACCATCAGTAGCGGAGCCAAAAACATTCAGTACTTC

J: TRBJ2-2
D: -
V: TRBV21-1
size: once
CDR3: CASSKGGSGHANTGELFF
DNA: TGTGCCAGCAGCAAAGGGGGTTCGGGACACGCGAACACCGGGGAGCTGTTTTTT

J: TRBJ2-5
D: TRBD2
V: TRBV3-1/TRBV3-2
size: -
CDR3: CASSQSGRGRETQYF
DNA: TGTGCCAGCAGCCAGAGCGGGAGAGGGCGAGAGACCCAGTACTTC

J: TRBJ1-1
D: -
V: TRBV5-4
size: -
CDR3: CASSLGTTEAFF
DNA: TGTGCCAGCAGTCTTGGGACCACTGAAGCTTTCTTT

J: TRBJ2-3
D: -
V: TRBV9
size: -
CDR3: CASSLSGSWGTDTQYF
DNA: TGTGCCAGCAGCCTCTCGGGTTCCTGGGGCACAGATACGCAGTATTTT

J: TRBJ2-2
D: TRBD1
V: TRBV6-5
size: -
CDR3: CASRDRARSGELFF
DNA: TGTGCCAGCCGGGACAGGGCGCGTTCCGGGGAGCTGTTTTTT

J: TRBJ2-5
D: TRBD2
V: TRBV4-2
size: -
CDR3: CASSPSGGAIQETQYF
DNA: TGTGCCAGCAGCCCTAGCGGGGGGGCGATCCAAGAGACCCAGTACTTC

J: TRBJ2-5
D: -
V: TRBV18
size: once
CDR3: CASSPNQETQYF
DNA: TGTGCCAGCTCACCCAACCAAGAGACCCAGTACTTC

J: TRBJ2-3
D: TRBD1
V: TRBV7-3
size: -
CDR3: CASSEGQVTDTQYF
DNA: TGTGCCAGCAGCGAAGGACAGGTGACAGATACGCAGTATTTT

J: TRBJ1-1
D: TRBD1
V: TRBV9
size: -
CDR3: CASSVQGEIGIEAFF
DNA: TGTGCCAGCAGCGTCCAGGGGGAAATCGGTATTGAAGCTTTCTTT

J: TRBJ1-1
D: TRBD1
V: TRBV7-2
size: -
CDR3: CASSYGTVNTEAFF
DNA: TGTGCCAGCAGCTACGGGACAGTTAACACTGAAGCTTTCTTT

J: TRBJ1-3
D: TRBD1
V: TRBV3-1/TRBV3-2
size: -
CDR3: CASSWTGSGNTIYF
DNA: TGTGCCAGCAGCTGGACAGGGAGTGGAAACACCATATATTTT

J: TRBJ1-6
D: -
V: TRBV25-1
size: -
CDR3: CASRTAYSPLHF
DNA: TGTGCCAGCAGGACAGCCTATTCACCCCTCCACTTT

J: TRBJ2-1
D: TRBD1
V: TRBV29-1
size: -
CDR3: CSARQGPNEQFF
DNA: TGCAGCGCACGACAGGGGCCCAATGAGCAGTTCTTC

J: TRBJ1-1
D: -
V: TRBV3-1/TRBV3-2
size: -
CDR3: CASSQEGRGEAFF
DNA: TGTGCCAGCAGCCAAGAGGGTCGGGGGGAGGCTTTCTTT

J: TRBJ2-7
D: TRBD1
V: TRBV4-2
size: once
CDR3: CASSQRGTGSVDEQYF
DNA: TGTGCCAGCAGCCAAAGGGGGACAGGGTCAGTAGACGAGCAGTACTTC

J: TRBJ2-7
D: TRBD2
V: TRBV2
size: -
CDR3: CASTGLAGYEQYF
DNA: TGTGCCAGCACAGGACTAGCGGGCTACGAGCAGTACTTC

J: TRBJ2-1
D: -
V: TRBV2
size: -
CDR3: CASSAGRLYSSSYNEQFF
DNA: TGTGCCAGCAGTGCGGGGCGCCTTTATTCTTCCTCATACAATGAGCAGTTCTTC

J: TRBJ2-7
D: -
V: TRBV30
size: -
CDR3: CAWGPSRGEQYF
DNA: TGTGCCTGGGGACCTAGTCGTGGCGAGCAGTACTTC

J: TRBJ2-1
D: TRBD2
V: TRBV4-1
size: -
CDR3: CASSRGLAGPYNEQFF
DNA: TGCGCCAGCAGCCGGGGACTAGCGGGGCCCTACAATGAGCAGTTCTTC

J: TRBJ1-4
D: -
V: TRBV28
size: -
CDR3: CASSLGGRSEKLFF
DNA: TGTGCCAGCAGTTTAGGGGGGCGGTCTGAAAAACTGTTTTTT

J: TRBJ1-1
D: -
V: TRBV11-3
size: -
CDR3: CASSLEGNTEAFF
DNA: TGTGCCAGCAGCTTGGAGGGGAACACTGAAGCTTTCTTT

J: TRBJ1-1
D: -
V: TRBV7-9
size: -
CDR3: CASSTGRQTAFF
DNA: TGTGCCAGCAGCACCGGGCGCCAGACGGCTTTCTTT

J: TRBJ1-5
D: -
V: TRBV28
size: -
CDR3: CASSLGAPGYQPQHF
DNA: TGTGCCAGCAGCCTTGGAGCCCCCGGGTACCAGCCCCAGCATTTT

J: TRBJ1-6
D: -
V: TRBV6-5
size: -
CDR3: CASSYGQANSPLHF
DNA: TGTGCCAGCAGTTACGGCCAGGCTAATTCACCCCTCCACTTT

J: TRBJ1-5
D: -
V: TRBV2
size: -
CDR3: CASQGAGSNQPQHF
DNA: TGTGCCTCTCAAGGTGCCGGCAGCAATCAGCCCCAGCATTTT

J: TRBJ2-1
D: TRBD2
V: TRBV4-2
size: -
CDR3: CASSQDLAGENEQFF
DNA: TGTGCCAGCAGCCAAGACCTAGCGGGAGAGAATGAGCAGTTCTTC

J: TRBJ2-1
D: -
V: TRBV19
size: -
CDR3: CASSTRFGTYNEQFF
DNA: TGTGCCAGTAGTACCCGATTTGGGACTTACAATGAGCAGTTCTTC

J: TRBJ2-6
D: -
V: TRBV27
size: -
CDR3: CASSLFWGSGANVLTF
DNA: TGTGCCAGCAGTTTATTCTGGGGCTCTGGGGCCAACGTCCTGACTTTC

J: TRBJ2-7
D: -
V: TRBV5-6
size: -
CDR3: CASSLGDSLYYEQYF
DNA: TGTGCCAGCAGCTTGGGAGACAGCCTTTACTACGAGCAGTACTTC

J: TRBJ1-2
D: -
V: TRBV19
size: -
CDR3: CASSLLNSPAYGYTF
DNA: TGTGCCAGTAGCCTACTAAACTCCCCGGCCTATGGCTACACCTTC

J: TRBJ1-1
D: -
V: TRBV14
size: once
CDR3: CASSQVDWGTEAFF
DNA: TGTGCCAGCAGCCAAGTTGATTGGGGAACTGAAGCTTTCTTT

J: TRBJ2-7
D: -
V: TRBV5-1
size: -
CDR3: CASSHAPSYEQYF
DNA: TGCGCCAGCAGCCACGCCCCCTCCTACGAGCAGTACTTC